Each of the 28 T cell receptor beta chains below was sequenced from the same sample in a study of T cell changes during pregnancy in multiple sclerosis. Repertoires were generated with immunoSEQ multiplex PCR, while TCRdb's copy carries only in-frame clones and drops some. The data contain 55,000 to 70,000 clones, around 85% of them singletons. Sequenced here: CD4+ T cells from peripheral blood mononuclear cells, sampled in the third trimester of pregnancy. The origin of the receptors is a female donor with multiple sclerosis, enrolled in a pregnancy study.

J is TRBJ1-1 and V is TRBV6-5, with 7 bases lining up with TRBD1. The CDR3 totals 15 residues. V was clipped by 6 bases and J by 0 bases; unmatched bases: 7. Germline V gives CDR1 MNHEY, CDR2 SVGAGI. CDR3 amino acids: CASSNAGQMNTEAFF. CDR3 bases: TGTGCCAGCAGCAACGCGGGACAGATGAACACTGAAGCTTTCTTT.

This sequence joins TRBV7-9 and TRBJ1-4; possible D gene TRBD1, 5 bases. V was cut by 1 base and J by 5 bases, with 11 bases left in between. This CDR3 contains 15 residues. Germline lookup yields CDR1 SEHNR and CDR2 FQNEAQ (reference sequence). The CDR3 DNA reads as TGTGCCAGCAGCTTAGGATCGGGGGTAAATGAAAAACTGTTTTTT. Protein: CASSLGSGVNEKLFF.

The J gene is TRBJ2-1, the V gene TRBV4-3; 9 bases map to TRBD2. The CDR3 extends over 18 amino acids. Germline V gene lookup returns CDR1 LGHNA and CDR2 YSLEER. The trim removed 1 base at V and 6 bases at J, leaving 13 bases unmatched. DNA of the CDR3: TGCGCCAGCAGCCAAGTTATCGGCGGGGGGGCCTATGGCAATGAGCAGTTCTTC. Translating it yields CASSQVIGGGAYGNEQFF.

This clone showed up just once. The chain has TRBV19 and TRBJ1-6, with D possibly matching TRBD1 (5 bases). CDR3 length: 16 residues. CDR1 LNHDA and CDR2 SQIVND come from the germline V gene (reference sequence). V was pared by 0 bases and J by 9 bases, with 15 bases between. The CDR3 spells CASSIEGEIRGSPLHF. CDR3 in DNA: TGTGCCAGTAGTATAGAAGGAGAGATAAGGGGTTCACCCCTCCACTTT.

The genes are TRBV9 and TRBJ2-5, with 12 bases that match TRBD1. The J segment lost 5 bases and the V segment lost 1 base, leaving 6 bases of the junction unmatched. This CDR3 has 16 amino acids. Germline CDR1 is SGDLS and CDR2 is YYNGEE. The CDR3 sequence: CASSVPGTGGGETQYF. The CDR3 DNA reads TGTGCCAGCAGCGTACCCGGGACAGGGGGCGGGGAGACCCAGTACTTC.

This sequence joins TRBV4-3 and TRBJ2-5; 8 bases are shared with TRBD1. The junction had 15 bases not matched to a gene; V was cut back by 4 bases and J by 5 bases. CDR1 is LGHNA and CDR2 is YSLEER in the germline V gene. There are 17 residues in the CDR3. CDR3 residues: CASSRAGTGSLAETQYF. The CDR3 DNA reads TGCGCCAGCAGCCGGGCGGGGACAGGATCTCTTGCGGAGACCCAGTACTTC.

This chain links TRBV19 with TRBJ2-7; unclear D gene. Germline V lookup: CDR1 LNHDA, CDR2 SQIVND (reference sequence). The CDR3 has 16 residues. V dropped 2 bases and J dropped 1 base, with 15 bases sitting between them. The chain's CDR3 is CASSITDGSRSYEQYF. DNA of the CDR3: TGTGCCAGTAGTATAACTGACGGGTCAAGGTCCTACGAGCAGTACTTC.

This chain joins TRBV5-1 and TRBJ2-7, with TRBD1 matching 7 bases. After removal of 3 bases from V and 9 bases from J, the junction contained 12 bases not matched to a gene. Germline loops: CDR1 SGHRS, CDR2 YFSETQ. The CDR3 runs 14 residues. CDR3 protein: CASSSNFDRALQYF. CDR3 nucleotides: TGCGCCAGCAGCTCGAACTTTGACAGGGCCTTGCAGTACTTC.

The CDR3 here is CASSLGAGGRQETQYF. The DNA for the CDR3 is TGCGCCAGCAGCTTGGGAGCGGGGGGGCGCCAAGAGACCCAGTACTTC. The chain has TRBV5-1 and TRBJ2-5; 10 bases map to TRBD2. The CDR3 covers 16 residues. The V segment lost 0 bases and the J segment 1 base; nucleotides outside the gene matches: 3. CDR1 and CDR2 from the germline V gene are SGHRS and YFSETQ.

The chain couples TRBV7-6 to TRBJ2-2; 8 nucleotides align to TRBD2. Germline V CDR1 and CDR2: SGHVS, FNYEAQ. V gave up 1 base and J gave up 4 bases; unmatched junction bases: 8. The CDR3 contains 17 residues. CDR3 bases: TGTGCCAGCAGCTTAGAAACGCTAGCGGGTGGCACCGGGGAGCTGTTTTTT. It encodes CASSLETLAGGTGELFF.

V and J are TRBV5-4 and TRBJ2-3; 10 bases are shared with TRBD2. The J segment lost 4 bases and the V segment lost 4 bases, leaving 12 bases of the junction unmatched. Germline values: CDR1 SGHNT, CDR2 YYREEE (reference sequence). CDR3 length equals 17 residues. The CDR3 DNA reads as TGTGCCAGCAGCGGAGAAGCGGGGGGGCCCGGGGCAGATACGCAGTATTTT. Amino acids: CASSGEAGGPGADTQYF.

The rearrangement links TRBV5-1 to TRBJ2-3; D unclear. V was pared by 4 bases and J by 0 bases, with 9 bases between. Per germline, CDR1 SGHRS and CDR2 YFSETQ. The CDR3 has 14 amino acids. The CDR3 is CASSPFLSTDTQYF. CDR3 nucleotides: TGCGCCAGCAGCCCCTTCCTAAGCACAGATACGCAGTATTTT.

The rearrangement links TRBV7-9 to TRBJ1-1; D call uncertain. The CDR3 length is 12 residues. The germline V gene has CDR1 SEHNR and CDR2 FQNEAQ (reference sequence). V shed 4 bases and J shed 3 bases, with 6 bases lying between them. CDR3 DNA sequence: TGTGCCAGCAGCTCCCAGGACACTGAAGCTTTCTTT. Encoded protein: CASSSQDTEAFF.

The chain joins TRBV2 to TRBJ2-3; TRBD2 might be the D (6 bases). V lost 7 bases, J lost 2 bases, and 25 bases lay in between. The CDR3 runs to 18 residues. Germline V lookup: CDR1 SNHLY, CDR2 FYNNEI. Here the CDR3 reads CASIPYSGLTLLTDTQYF. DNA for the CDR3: TGTGCCAGCATTCCATACTCGGGACTGACGCTACTCACAGATACGCAGTATTTT.

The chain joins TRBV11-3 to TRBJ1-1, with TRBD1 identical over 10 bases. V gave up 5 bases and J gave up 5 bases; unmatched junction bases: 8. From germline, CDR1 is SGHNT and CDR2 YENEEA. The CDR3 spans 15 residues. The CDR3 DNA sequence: TGTGCCAGCAGCGACGGGACAGGGGTGGGTACTGAAGCTTTCTTT. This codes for CASSDGTGVGTEAFF.

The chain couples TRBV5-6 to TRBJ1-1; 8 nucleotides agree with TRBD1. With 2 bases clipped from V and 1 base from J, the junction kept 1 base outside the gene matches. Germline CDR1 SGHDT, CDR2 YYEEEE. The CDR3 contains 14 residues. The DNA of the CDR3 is TGTGCCAGCAGCTTTGGGACAGGGAACACTGAAGCTTTCTTT. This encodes CASSFGTGNTEAFF.

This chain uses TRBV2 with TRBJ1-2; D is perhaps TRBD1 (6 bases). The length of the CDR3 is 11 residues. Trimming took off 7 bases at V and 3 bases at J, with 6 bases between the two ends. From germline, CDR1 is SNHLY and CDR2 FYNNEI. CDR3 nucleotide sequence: TGTGCCAGCACAGGGGACTATGGCTACACCTTC. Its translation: CASTGDYGYTF.

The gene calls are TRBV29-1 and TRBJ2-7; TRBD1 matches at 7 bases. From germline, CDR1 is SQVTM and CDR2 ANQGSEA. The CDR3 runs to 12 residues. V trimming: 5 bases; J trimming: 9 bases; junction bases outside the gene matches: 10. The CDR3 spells CSVSTGESMQYF. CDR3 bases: TGCAGCGTTAGCACAGGGGAGTCTATGCAGTACTTC.

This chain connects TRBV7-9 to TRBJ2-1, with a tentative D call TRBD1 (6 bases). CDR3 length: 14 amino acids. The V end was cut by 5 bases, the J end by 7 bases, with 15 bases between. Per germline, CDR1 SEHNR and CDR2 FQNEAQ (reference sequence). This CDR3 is CASSEQGQGNEQFF. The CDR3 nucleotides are TGTGCCAGCAGCGAACAGGGTCAGGGGAATGAGCAGTTCTTC.

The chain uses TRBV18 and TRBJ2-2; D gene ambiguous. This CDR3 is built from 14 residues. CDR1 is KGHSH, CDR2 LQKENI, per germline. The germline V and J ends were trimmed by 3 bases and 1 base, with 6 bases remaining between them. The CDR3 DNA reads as TGTGCCAGCTCACCCGACAAGAACACCGGGGAGCTGTTTTTT. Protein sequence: CASSPDKNTGELFF. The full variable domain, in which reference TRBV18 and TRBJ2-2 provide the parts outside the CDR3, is NAGVMQNPRHLVRRRGQEARLRCSPMKGHSHVYWYRQLPEEGLKFMVYLQKENIIDESGMPKERFSAEFPKEGPSILRIQQVVRGDSAAYFCASSPDKNTGELFFGEGSRLTVL.

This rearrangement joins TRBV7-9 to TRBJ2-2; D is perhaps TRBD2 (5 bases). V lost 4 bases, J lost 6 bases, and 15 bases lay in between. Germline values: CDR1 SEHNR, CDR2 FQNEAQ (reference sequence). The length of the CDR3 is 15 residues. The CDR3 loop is CASSSKEGFPGELFF. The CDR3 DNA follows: TGTGCCAGCAGCTCAAAAGAGGGATTTCCCGGGGAGCTGTTTTTT.

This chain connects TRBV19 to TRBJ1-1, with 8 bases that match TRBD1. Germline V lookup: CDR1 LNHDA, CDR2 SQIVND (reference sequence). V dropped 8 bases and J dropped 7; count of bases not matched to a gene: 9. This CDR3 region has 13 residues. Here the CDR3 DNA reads TGTGCCAGTGAATATTTCGACAGGGGTGAAGCTTTCTTT. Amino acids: CASEYFDRGEAFF.

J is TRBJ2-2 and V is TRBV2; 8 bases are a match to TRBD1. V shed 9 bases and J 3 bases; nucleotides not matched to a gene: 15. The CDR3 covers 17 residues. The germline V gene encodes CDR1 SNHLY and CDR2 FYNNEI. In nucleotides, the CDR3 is TGTGCCAGGTATGGGGGCAGGGGGCCGTTAGACACCGGGGAGCTGTTTTTT. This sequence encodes CARYGGRGPLDTGELFF.

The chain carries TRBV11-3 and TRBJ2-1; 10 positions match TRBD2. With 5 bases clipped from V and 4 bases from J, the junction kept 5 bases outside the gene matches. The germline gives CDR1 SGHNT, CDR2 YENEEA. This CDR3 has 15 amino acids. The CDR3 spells CASSLAGAGYNEQFF. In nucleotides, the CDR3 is TGTGCCAGCAGCCTAGCGGGAGCAGGGTACAATGAGCAGTTCTTC.

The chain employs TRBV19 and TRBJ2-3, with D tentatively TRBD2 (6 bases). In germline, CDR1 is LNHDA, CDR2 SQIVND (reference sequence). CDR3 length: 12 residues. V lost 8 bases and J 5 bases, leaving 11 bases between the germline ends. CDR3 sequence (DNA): TGTGCCAGTCGACTAGTTGGAGATACGCAGTATTTT. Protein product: CASRLVGDTQYF.

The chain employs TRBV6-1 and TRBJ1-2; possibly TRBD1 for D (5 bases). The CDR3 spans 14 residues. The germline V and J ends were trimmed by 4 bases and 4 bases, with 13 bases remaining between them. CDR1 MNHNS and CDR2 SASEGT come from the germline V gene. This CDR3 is CASSGGAGPYGYTF. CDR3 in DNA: TGTGCCAGCAGTGGTGGAGCAGGGCCCTATGGCTACACCTTC.

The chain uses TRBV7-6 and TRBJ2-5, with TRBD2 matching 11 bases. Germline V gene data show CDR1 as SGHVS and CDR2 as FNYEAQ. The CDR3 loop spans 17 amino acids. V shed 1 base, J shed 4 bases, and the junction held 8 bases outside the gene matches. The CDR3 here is CASSLVGASGGTETQYF. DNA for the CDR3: TGTGCCAGCAGCTTAGTCGGGGCTAGCGGGGGGACAGAGACCCAGTACTTC.

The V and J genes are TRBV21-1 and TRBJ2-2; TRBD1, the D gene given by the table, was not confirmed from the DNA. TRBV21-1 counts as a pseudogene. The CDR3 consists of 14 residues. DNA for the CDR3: TGTGCCAGCAGCCCTCGGACAGGGGCCGGGGAGCTGTTTTTT. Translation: CASSPRTGAGELFF.